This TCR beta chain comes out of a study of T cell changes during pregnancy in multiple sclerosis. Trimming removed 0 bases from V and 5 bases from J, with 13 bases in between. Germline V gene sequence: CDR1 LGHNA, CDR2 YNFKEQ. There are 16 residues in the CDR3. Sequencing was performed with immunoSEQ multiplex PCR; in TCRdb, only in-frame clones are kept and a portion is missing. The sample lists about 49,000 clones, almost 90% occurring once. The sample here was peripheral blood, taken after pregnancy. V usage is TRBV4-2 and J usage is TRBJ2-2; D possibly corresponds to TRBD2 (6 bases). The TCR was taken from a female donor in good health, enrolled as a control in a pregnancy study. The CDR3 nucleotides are TGTGCCAGCAGCCAAGAAGCCAGGGCGGGGACCGGGGAGCTGTTTTTT. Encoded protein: CASSQEARAGTGELFF.